This T cell receptor (beta chain) was identified during a study of blood T cell repertoires in COVID-19. The overall study: PBMCs, B-cell-depleted T cells, or T cells were the source of the cDNA or gDNA that made up the material.

Method: immunoSEQ multiplex PCR; TCRdb's copy keeps in-frame clones and lacks some. There are approximately 160,000 clones in the sample; 80% occur only once, and 6% lies in the top ten. In assigning cohorts, the study relied on participant-reported clinical history. CDR3 length: 14 amino acids. V shed 4 bases, J shed 5 bases, and the junction held 7 bases outside the gene matches. The germline V gene encodes CDR1 SGHNT and CDR2 YYREEE (reference sequence). A single count supports this clone. The genes are TRBV5-4 and TRBJ2-5; TRBD2 matches at 8 bases. This sequence originates from a man between 40 and 49 years old who had recovered from COVID-19. Sample: PBMCs or T cells enriched from blood (not recorded which). The CDR3 protein is CASSPGGGGETQYF. The DNA for the CDR3 is TGTGCCAGCAGCCCCGGGGGGGGAGGCGAGACCCAGTACTTC.